This T cell receptor beta chain stems from a study of blood T cell repertoires in COVID-19. The wider study: Sources were T cells, B-cell-depleted T cells, or PBMCs; the material itself was cDNA or gDNA.

The V end lost 3 bases, the J end lost 4 bases, and 12 bases lay between the germline ends. CDR3 size: 14 residues. CDR1 and CDR2 (germline): GTSNPN, SVGIG (reference sequence). Profiled with immunoSEQ multiplex PCR; TCRdb holds only in-frame clones, not every one. The table has 25,000 to 35,000 clones, 88% seen once. The source of this sequence is a man aged 55 to 70 with COVID-19, enrolled during active disease. The V gene is TRBV30, the J gene TRBJ1-4, with a possible D match to TRBD1 (6 bases). Sequencing was performed on peripheral blood. CDR3 DNA sequence: TGTGCCTGGAGCGGGGGGGCAGTTAATGAAAAACTGTTTTTT. This encodes CAWSGGAVNEKLFF.